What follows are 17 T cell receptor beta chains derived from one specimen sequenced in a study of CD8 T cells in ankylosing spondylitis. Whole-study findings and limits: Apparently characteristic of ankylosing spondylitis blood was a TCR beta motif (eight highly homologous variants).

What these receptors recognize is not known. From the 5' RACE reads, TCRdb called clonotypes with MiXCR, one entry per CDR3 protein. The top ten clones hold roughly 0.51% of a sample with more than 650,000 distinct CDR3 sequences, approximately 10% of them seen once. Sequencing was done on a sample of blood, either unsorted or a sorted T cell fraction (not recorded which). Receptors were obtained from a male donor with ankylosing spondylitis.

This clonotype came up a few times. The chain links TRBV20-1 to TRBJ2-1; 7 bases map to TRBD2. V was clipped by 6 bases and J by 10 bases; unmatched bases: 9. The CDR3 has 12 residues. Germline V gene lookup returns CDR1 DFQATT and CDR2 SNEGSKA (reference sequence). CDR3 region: CSASGTIWEQFF. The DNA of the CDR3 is TGCAGTGCGAGCGGGACTATCTGGGAGCAGTTCTTC.

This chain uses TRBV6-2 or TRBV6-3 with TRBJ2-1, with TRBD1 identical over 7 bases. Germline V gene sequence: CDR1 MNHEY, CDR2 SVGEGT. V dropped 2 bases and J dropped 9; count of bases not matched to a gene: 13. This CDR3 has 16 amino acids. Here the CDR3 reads CASSYPYVRGDSEQFF. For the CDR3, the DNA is TGTGCCAGCAGTTACCCGTACGTTAGAGGGGACAGTGAGCAGTTCTTC.

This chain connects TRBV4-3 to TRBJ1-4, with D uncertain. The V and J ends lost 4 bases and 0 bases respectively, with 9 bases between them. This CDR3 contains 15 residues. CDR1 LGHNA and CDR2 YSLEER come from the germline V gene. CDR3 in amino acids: CASSRVAATNEKLFF. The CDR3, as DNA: TGCGCCAGCAGCCGGGTCGCTGCAACTAATGAAAAACTGTTTTTT.

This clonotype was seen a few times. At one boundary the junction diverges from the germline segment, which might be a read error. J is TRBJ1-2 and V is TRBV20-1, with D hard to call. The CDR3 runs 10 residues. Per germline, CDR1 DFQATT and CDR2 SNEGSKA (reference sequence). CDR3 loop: CSGIYYGYTF. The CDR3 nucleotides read TGTAGTGGGATCTACTATGGCTACACCTTC.

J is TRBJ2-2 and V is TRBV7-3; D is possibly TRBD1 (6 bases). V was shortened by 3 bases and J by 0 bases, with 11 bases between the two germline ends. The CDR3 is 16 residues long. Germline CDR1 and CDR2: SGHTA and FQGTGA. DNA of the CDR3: TGTGCCAGCAGCTTCGCCGGGACAACGAACACCGGGGAGCTGTTTTTT. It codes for CASSFAGTTNTGELFF.

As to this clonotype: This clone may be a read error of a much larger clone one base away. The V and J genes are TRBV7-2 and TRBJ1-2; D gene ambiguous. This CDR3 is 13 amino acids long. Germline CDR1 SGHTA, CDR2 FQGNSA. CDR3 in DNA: TGTGCCAGCAGCTTGTATGGTCTCGATGGCTACAACTTC. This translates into CASSLYGLDGYNF.

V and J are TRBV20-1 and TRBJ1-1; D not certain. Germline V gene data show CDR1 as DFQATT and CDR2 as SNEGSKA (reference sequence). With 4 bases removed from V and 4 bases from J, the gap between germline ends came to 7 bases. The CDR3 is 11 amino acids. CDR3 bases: TGCAGTGCTAAAAGGACCACTGAAGCTTTCTTT. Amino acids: CSAKRTTEAFF.

The CDR3 nucleotides read TGCGCCAGCAGCCCTACGTTGTTCATGAACACTGAAGCTTTCTTT. Its protein product is CASSPTLFMNTEAFF. The rearrangement joins TRBV5-1 to TRBJ1-1, with D uncertain. The CDR3 spans 15 residues. Trimming stripped 4 bases from V and 0 bases from J, with 13 bases between. CDR1 and CDR2 from the germline V gene are SGHRS and YFSETQ.

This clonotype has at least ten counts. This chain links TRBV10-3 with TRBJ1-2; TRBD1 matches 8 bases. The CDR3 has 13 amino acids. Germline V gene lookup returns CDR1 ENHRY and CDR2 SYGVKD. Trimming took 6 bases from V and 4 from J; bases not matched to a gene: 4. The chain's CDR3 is CAIRDRDGYGYTF. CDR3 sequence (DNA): TGTGCCATCAGGGACAGGGATGGCTATGGCTACACCTTC.

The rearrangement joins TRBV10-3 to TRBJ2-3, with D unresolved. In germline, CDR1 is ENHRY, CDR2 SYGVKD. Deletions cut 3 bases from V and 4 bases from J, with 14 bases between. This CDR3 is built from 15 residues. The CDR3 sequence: CAISENSLGPDTQYF. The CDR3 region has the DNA TGTGCCATCAGTGAAAACAGTCTGGGCCCAGATACGCAGTATTTT.

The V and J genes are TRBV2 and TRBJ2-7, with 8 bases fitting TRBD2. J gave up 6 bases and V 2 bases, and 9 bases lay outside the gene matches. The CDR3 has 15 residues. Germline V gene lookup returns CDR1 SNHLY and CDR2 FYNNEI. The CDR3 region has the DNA TGTGCCAGCAGTGAAATGGGGACTAGACTCTCCGAGCAGTACTTC. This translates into CASSEMGTRLSEQYF.

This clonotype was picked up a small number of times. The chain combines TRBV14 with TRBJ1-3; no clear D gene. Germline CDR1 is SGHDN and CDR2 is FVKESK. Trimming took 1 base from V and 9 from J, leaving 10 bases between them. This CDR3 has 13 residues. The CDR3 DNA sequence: TGTGCCAGCAGCCAAGGACACCGGGTCACCATATATTTT. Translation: CASSQGHRVTIYF.

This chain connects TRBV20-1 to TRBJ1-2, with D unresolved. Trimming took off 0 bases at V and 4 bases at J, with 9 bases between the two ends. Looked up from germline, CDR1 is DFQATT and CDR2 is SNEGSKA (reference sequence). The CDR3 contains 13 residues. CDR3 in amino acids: CSARDPPAYGYTF. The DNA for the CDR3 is TGCAGTGCTAGAGATCCCCCAGCCTATGGCTACACCTTC.

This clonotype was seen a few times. In DNA, the CDR3 is TGCAGTGCGTCGGACAACTCCTACGAGCAGTACTTC. Translated: CSASDNSYEQYF. The genes are TRBV20-1 and TRBJ2-7; possible D gene TRBD1, 5 bases. V shed 6 bases and J shed 0 bases, with 9 bases lying between them. The CDR3 totals 12 residues. Germline values: CDR1 DFQATT, CDR2 SNEGSKA (reference sequence).

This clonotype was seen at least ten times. The CDR3 nucleotides read TGCAGCGTTGAAGAGGCTAGCGGGAGTTCTTACGAGCAGTACTTC. It encodes CSVEEASGSSYEQYF. This chain uses TRBV29-1 with TRBJ2-7, with 10 bases fitting TRBD2. J gave up 4 bases and V 0 bases, and 6 bases lay outside the gene matches. The CDR3 has 15 amino acids. Germline values: CDR1 SQVTM, CDR2 ANQGSEA.

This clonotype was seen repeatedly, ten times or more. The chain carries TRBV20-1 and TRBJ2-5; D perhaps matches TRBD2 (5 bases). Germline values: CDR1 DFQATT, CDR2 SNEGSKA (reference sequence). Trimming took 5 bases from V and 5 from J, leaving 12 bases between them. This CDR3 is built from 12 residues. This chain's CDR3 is CSAEGSGETQYF. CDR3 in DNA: TGCAGTGCTGAGGGATCGGGTGAGACCCAGTACTTC.

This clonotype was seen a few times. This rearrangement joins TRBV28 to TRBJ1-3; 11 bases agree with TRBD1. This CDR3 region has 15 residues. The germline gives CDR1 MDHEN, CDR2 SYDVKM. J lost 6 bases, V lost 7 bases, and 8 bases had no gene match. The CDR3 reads CASTLGTGGKNTIYF. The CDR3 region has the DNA TGTGCCAGCACCCTCGGGACAGGGGGTAAAAACACCATATATTTT.